This section outlines one TCR beta chain sequence together with its context. Authors' methods: Amplifying reference gene primers gave estimates of nucleated cell counts. Produced via immunoSEQ multiplex PCR; TCRdb's table is partial and in-frame only. That table gives V, J and clone size, and the DNA gave D and trimming. The sample includes 150,000 to 200,000 clones, approximately 81% of them seen just once. The entry originates in a study of blood T cell repertoires in COVID-19. Study as a whole: The origin of the acute and convalescent COVID-19 samples was the United States, Italy and Spain. PBMCs, B-cell-depleted T cells, or T cells provided the cDNA or gDNA that made up the material.

The V gene's germline CDR1 is WSHSY and CDR2 SAAADI. The CDR3 is made up of 14 amino acids. V was clipped by 3 bases and J by 6 bases, with 14 bases between them. The TCR was taken from a man between 18 and 29 years old with active or convalescent COVID-19. Sequenced: peripheral blood. The J gene is TRBJ1-2, the V gene TRBV10-2; D possibly corresponds to TRBD1 (6 bases). DNA for the CDR3: TGCGCCAGCAGTGACCCAGGGGAGTTGGATGGCTACACCTTC. This gives the protein CASSDPGELDGYTF.